Presented here are 30 T cell receptor beta chains from one specimen sequenced in a study of T cell responses to AZD1222 COVID-19 vaccine. The method was immunoSEQ multiplex PCR; TCRdb's version includes in-frame clones alone and lacks a portion of them. The profile covers about 30,000 clones, with 85% to 90% appearing a single time and 5.5% to 7% taken by the ten largest. The specimen was peripheral blood, collected on day 0 of AZD1222 vaccination. The receptors were sampled from an adult in good health.

The V and J genes are TRBV14 and TRBJ2-3, with TRBD2 matching over 11 bases. CDR1 is SGHDN and CDR2 is FVKESK in the germline V gene. V lost 4 bases and J lost 11; bases outside the gene matches: 11. The CDR3 has 15 residues. This CDR3 reads CASSRGLAGGVGQYF. The CDR3, as DNA: TGTGCCAGCAGCCGTGGGCTAGCGGGAGGAGTAGGGCAGTATTTT.

The CDR3 is CASSQEHGVGETQYF. The CDR3 DNA follows: TGTGCCAGCAGCCAAGAACACGGGGTCGGGGAGACCCAGTACTTC. The chain employs TRBV4-2 and TRBJ2-5; possible D gene TRBD2, 5 bases. CDR1 and CDR2 (germline): LGHNA, YNFKEQ. This CDR3 has 15 amino acids. Trimming stripped 0 bases from V and 5 bases from J, with 13 bases between.

The genes are TRBV25-1 and TRBJ1-6; 12 positions agree with TRBD1. CDR1 and CDR2 (germline): MGHDK, SYGVNS. V lost 1 base to trimming and J lost 6 bases; unmatched junction nucleotides: 1. The CDR3 has 16 residues. The CDR3 coding sequence is TGTGCCAGCAGTGAATGGGGACAGGGGGCTAATTCACCCCTCCACTTT. Translating gives CASSEWGQGANSPLHF.

CDR3 protein: CATNFGTDYNEQFF. The CDR3 DNA reads TGTGCCACCAATTTCGGGACAGACTACAATGAGCAGTTCTTC. V gene TRBV24-1 combines with J gene TRBJ2-1; TRBD1 aligns across 7 bases. Germline V gene lookup returns CDR1 KGHDR and CDR2 SFDVKD. The trim removed 8 bases at V and 3 bases at J, leaving 6 bases unmatched. The CDR3 covers 14 residues.

The chain employs TRBV4-1 and TRBJ1-1, with unresolved D. This CDR3 comprises 15 residues. Germline CDR1 MGHRA, CDR2 YSYEKL. V lost 0 bases, J lost 0 bases, and 8 bases lay in between. The CDR3 protein is CASSQEGILNTEAFF. The CDR3, as DNA: TGCGCCAGCAGCCAAGAAGGCATACTGAACACTGAAGCTTTCTTT.

The J gene is TRBJ2-5, the V gene TRBV12-3 or TRBV12-4, with unresolved D. This CDR3 contains 12 residues. Trimming took off 5 bases at V and 2 bases at J, with 6 bases between the two ends. CDR3 nucleotide sequence: TGTGCCAGCAGTCTACTACAAGAGACCCAGTACTTC. Its protein is CASSLLQETQYF.

The CDR3 spells CATSWGQGEQPQHF. CDR3 in DNA: TGTGCCACCAGCTGGGGACAGGGTGAACAGCCCCAGCATTTT. V is TRBV15 and J is TRBJ1-5; 9 bases are a match to TRBD1. The CDR3 runs to 14 residues. Germline assignment: CDR1 LNHNV and CDR2 YYDKDF (reference sequence). Trimming took 5 bases from V and 7 from J; bases not matched to a gene: 6. The variable domain in full, completed from reference TRBV15 and TRBJ1-5, reads DAMVIQNPRYQVTQFGKPVTLSCSQTLNHNVMYWYQQKSSQAPKLLFHYYDKDFNNEADTPDNFQSRRPNTSFCFLDIRSPGLGDTAMYLCATSWGQGEQPQHFGDGTRLSIL.

The rearrangement links TRBV5-1 to TRBJ2-5; 14 positions agree with TRBD2. The CDR3 contains 17 residues. Germline values: CDR1 SGHRS, CDR2 YFSETQ. The J segment lost 5 bases and the V segment lost 3 bases, leaving 9 bases of the junction unmatched. The DNA of the CDR3 is TGCGCCAGCAGCTCCGGGGGACTAGCGGGGGAGTGGGAGACCCAGTACTTC. It codes for CASSSGGLAGEWETQYF.

The chain has TRBV15 and TRBJ2-6; TRBD2 is a possible D gene (6 bases). CDR1 and CDR2 (germline): LNHNV, YYDKDF (reference sequence). The CDR3 sequence is 16 residues long. Between the trimmed V and J ends, which lost 0 bases and 1 base, there was a span of 7 bases. DNA for the CDR3: TGTGCCACCAGCAGAGATGGGGGGTCTGGGGCCAACGTCCTGACTTTC. Its protein is CATSRDGGSGANVLTF. Drawing the rest from reference TRBV15 and TRBJ2-6, the complete variable domain is DAMVIQNPRYQVTQFGKPVTLSCSQTLNHNVMYWYQQKSSQAPKLLFHYYDKDFNNEADTPDNFQSRRPNTSFCFLDIRSPGLGDTAMYLCATSRDGGSGANVLTFGAGSRLTVL.

The chain links TRBV28 to TRBJ2-7, with 13 bases aligning to TRBD2. The CDR3 covers 19 residues. With V trimmed by 5 bases and J by 2 bases, 15 bases remained unmatched. CDR1 and CDR2 from the germline V gene are MDHEN and SYDVKM. CDR3 amino acids: CASSPLLAGGPGATYEQYF. CDR3 bases: TGTGCCAGCAGTCCGCTACTAGCGGGAGGGCCCGGAGCTACCTACGAGCAGTACTTC.

The V gene is TRBV3-1 (or the pseudogene TRBV3-2), the J gene TRBJ2-5, with D unresolved. V lost 8 bases to trimming and J lost 5 bases, with 6 bases between them. Germline V gives CDR1 LGHDT, CDR2 YNNKEL (reference sequence). The CDR3 spans 10 residues. The CDR3 DNA reads TGTGCCAGCGGTGGGGAGACCCAGTACTTC. Translation gives CASGGETQYF.

The chain is built from TRBV4-2 and TRBJ2-1; TRBD2 agrees at 14 bases. This CDR3 spans 17 amino acids. The germline gives CDR1 LGHNA, CDR2 YNFKEQ. Losses at the gene ends were 3 bases for V and 5 bases for J; bases not matched to a gene: 6. DNA of the CDR3: TGTGCCAGCAGCCATTACCAGACTAGCGGGGGGGACAATGAGCAGTTCTTC. This codes for CASSHYQTSGGDNEQFF.

The rearrangement links TRBV2 to TRBJ2-5; D is uncertain. CDR1 is SNHLY and CDR2 is FYNNEI in the germline V gene. The CDR3 has 13 amino acids. The V gene lost 5 bases and the J gene lost 0 bases, with 7 bases spanning the gap. Here the CDR3 DNA reads TGTGCCAGCAGTTGGCGGAACCAAGAGACCCAGTACTTC. Translating gives CASSWRNQETQYF.

This chain uses TRBV6-6 with TRBJ1-2; D remains ambiguous. Germline CDR1 reads MNHNY; CDR2 reads SVGAGI (reference sequence). The CDR3 has 11 amino acids. V lost 6 bases to trimming and J lost 2 bases, with 4 bases between them. The CDR3 DNA follows: TGTGCCAGCAGGGGGAACTATGGCTACACCTTC. Translated: CASRGNYGYTF.

The V gene is TRBV5-6, the J gene TRBJ2-1; 7 bases align to TRBD2. Germline CDR1 SGHDT, CDR2 YYEEEE. The CDR3 totals 16 residues. V was clipped by 2 bases and J by 2 bases; unmatched bases: 7. CDR3 in DNA: TGTGCCAGCAGCTTCCGTTCAGCGGGGACCTACAATGAGCAGTTCTTC. It yields the protein CASSFRSAGTYNEQFF. The variable domain in full, with the rest retrieved from reference TRBV5-6 and TRBJ2-1, is DAGVTQSPTHLIKTRGQQVTLRCSPKSGHDTVSWYQQALGQGPQFIFQYYEEEERQRGNFPDRFSGHQFPNYSSELNVNALLLGDSALYLCASSFRSAGTYNEQFFGPGTRLTVL.

This chain joins TRBV5-1 and TRBJ2-7, with 8 bases lining up with TRBD2. CDR3 length equals 12 residues. Germline V gene lookup returns CDR1 SGHRS and CDR2 YFSETQ. V lost 5 bases, J lost 3 bases, and 1 base stayed unmatched. CDR3 residues: CASRREGYEQYF. The CDR3 nucleotides read TGCGCCAGCAGACGGGAGGGCTACGAGCAGTACTTC.

The chain carries TRBV5-1 and TRBJ2-7; TRBD1 matches 9 bases. The CDR3 is 16 residues long. Germline values: CDR1 SGHRS, CDR2 YFSETQ. The ends lost 4 bases at V and 2 bases at J; junction bases unmatched: 10. The CDR3 loop reads CASSGSRDRVTYEQYF. In nucleotides, the CDR3 is TGCGCCAGCAGCGGAAGCCGGGACAGGGTCACCTACGAGCAGTACTTC. Looking up the rest from reference TRBV5-1 and TRBJ2-7 gives the full variable domain: KAGVTQTPRYLIKTRGQQVTLSCSPISGHRSVSWYQQTPGQGLQFLFEYFSETQRNKGNFPGRFSGRQFSNSRSEMNVSTLELGDSALYLCASSGSRDRVTYEQYFGPGTRLTVT.

This clone was counted only a few times. The J gene is TRBJ1-3, the V gene TRBV15, with D tentatively TRBD1 (6 bases). Germline CDR1 and CDR2: LNHNV and YYDKDF (reference sequence). The germline V and J ends were trimmed by 3 bases and 0 bases, with 9 bases remaining between them. The CDR3 extends over 15 amino acids. The CDR3 nucleotides read TGTGCCACCAGCAGGGACAGACACTCTGGAAACACCATATATTTT. Amino acids: CATSRDRHSGNTIYF.

This clone was seen only a few times. J is TRBJ1-5 and V is TRBV28, with 7 bases identical to TRBD1. This CDR3 spans 15 amino acids. The junction had 5 bases not matched to a gene; V was cut back by 6 bases and J by 0 bases. Germline loops: CDR1 MDHEN, CDR2 SYDVKM. The CDR3 DNA follows: TGTGCCAGCAGACTAGGGGGCGGTAGCAATCAGCCCCAGCATTTT. This translates into CASRLGGGSNQPQHF.

V gene TRBV11-2 combines with J gene TRBJ2-5; 8 bases are a match to TRBD1. Germline V gives CDR1 SGHAT, CDR2 FQNNGV. The CDR3 covers 14 residues. The V gene end was trimmed by 0 bases and the J gene end by 6 bases; junction bases not matched to a gene: 3. In DNA form, the CDR3 reads TGTGCCAGCAGCTTAGATCAGGGGGCCCAGACCCAGTACTTC. Translating gives CASSLDQGAQTQYF.

The V and J genes are TRBV9 and TRBJ1-2; D may be TRBD1 (6 bases). Germline lookup yields CDR1 SGDLS and CDR2 YYNGEE. The V gene lost 7 bases and the J gene lost 4 bases, with 11 bases spanning the gap. The CDR3 runs 12 residues. The CDR3 region is CASSGGTYGYTF. CDR3 DNA sequence: TGTGCCAGCTCGGGGGGCACCTATGGCTACACCTTC. Combining the CDR3 with reference TRBV9 and TRBJ1-2 gives the whole variable domain DSGVTQTPKHLITATGQRVTLRCSPRSGDLSVYWYQQSLDQGLQFLIQYYNGEERAKGNILERFSAQQFPDLHSELNLSSLELGDSALYFCASSGGTYGYTFGSGTRLTVV.

This clone was seen only a few times. The chain carries TRBV12-3 or TRBV12-4 and TRBJ1-2; D is ambiguous. The V end lost 3 bases, the J end lost 3 bases, and 8 bases lay between the germline ends. The CDR3 loop spans 13 amino acids. This CDR3 reads CASSFSSYYGYTF. The CDR3, as DNA: TGTGCCAGCAGTTTTTCCAGCTACTATGGCTACACCTTC.

The chain couples TRBV5-5 to TRBJ1-2; no definite D call. Between the trimmed V and J ends, which lost 4 bases and 13 bases, there was a span of 11 bases. The CDR3 sequence is 10 residues long. Germline V lookup: CDR1 SGHKS, CDR2 YYEKEE (reference sequence). The CDR3: CASSGYGGTF. For the CDR3, the DNA is TGTGCCAGCAGCGGATATGGAGGCACCTTC.

The gene calls are TRBV27 and TRBJ2-1; 7 positions agree with TRBD1. V lost 3 bases, J lost 3 bases, and 8 bases stayed unmatched. This CDR3 spans 16 amino acids. Germline V gene sequence: CDR1 MNHEY, CDR2 SMNVEV (reference sequence). CDR3 residues: CASSFHAGTDYNEQFF. As DNA, the CDR3 is TGTGCCAGCAGTTTCCATGCCGGGACAGACTACAATGAGCAGTTCTTC.

The rearrangement uses TRBV18 and TRBJ2-6, with D perhaps TRBD1 or TRBD2 (5 bases each). Looked up from germline, CDR1 is KGHSH and CDR2 is LQKENI. The V end was cut by 3 bases, the J end by 1 base, with 10 bases between. CDR3 size: 16 residues. The CDR3 loop is CASSPGARSGANVLTF. CDR3 nucleotides: TGTGCCAGCTCACCCGGGGCAAGATCTGGGGCCAACGTCCTGACTTTC.

This chain uses TRBV14 with TRBJ1-4; no clear D gene. Trimming left V 3 bases short and J 7 bases short, with 15 bases between. Germline V gives CDR1 SGHDN, CDR2 FVKESK. CDR3 length: 15 residues. The CDR3 is CASSQTAGVSEKLFF. In nucleotides, the CDR3 is TGTGCCAGCAGCCAGACGGCAGGAGTCAGTGAAAAACTGTTTTTT.

The chain couples TRBV7-8 to TRBJ2-1, with 9 bases lining up with TRBD2. The V segment lost 6 bases and the J segment 1 base; nucleotides outside the gene matches: 1. The CDR3 runs to 14 residues. Germline V gene data show CDR1 as SGHVS and CDR2 as FQNEAQ. This CDR3 reads CASSLAGSYNEQFF. In DNA, the CDR3 is TGTGCCAGCAGTCTAGCGGGATCCTACAATGAGCAGTTCTTC.

CDR3 nucleotides: TGTGCCATCAGTGCACCTGTCTGTCGGGCCAACGTCCTGACTTTC. Translated: CAISAPVCRANVLTF. This chain uses TRBV10-3 with TRBJ2-6; D not certain. The CDR3 is 15 amino acids. Germline V gene sequence: CDR1 ENHRY, CDR2 SYGVKD. V was trimmed by 4 bases and J by 5 bases, leaving 12 bases between them.

The V and J genes are TRBV27 and TRBJ1-4; maybe TRBD1 (6 bases). The CDR3 has 17 residues. CDR1 and CDR2 (germline): MNHEY, SMNVEV (reference sequence). V was clipped by 4 bases and J by 5 bases, with 20 bases between them. The CDR3 DNA follows: TGTGCCAGCAGTTCAAGCGCCTCAGGGGTAATGAATGAAAAACTGTTTTTT. Translation gives CASSSSASGVMNEKLFF. Based on the CDR3 plus reference TRBV27 and TRBJ1-4, the full variable domain is EAQVTQNPRYLITVTGKKLTVTCSQNMNHEYMSWYRQDPGLGLRQIYYSMNVEVTDKGDVPEGYKVSRKEKRNFPLILESPSPNQTSLYFCASSSSASGVMNEKLFFGSGTQLSVL.

This clone has just a few counts. The chain carries TRBV6-4 and TRBJ2-2, with D possibly being TRBD1 or TRBD2 (5 bases each). The CDR3 has 15 amino acids. Germline values: CDR1 MRHNA, CDR2 SNTAGT. Trimming left V 3 bases short and J 3 bases short, with 11 bases between. This CDR3 is CASSEGRSDTGELFF. CDR3 coding DNA: TGTGCCAGCAGTGAGGGGCGTAGCGACACCGGGGAGCTGTTTTTT.